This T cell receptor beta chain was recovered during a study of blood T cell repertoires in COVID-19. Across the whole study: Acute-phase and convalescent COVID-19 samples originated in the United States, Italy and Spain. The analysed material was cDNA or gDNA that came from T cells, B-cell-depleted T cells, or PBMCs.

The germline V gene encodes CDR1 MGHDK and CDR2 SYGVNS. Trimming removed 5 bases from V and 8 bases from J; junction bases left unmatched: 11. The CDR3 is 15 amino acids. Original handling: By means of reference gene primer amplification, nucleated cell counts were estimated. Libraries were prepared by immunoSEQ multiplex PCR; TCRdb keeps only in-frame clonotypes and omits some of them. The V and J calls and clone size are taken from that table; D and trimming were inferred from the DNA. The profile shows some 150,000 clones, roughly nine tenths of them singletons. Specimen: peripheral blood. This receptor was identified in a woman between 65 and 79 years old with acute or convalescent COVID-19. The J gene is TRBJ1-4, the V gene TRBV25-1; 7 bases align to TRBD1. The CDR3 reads CASSPSDRRTEKLFF. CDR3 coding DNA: TGTGCCAGCAGTCCGTCGGACAGGCGAACAGAAAAACTGTTTTTT.